The text below deals with one TCR beta chain. The germline V gene has CDR1 SGHVS and CDR2 FQNEAQ. This CDR3 comprises 16 residues. The data are from a study of CXCR3-negative and CXCR3-positive naive CD8 T cells. The TRB libraries of cDNA were built by UMI-labeled 5' RACE. From the 5' RACE reads, TCRdb lists one entry per CDR3 protein and no DNA. This sample's table reports more than 45,000 distinct CDR3 sequences. The gene calls are TRBV7-8 and TRBJ2-7; TCRdb names TRBD1, which stays unverified in the absence of DNA. Sample: naive CXCR3- CD8+ T cells from blood. Indicated subset: CD45RO-CCR7+CD27+CD95- naive CD8+ T cells lacking CXCR3 (TNR3-). This clonotype originated in a human donor in good health. Some clones in this sample may be carry-over from other donors' samples. CDR3 residues: CASSINTGTVAYEQYF.